Listed below are T cell receptor beta chains from one sample, sequenced in a study of radiotherapy plus CTLA-4 blockade in lung cancer. This table comes from immunoSEQ multiplex PCR, and its TCRdb copy is limited to in-frame clones, with some not included. The table shows approximately 98,000 clones, with roughly four fifths occurring only once. The sample in question was peripheral blood, obtained from a patient treated with radiotherapy plus ipilimumab. All receptors come from a human donor with non-small cell lung cancer who had a partial response to radiotherapy plus ipilimumab. Each CDR3 is given with its conserved first and last residue.

v_call: TRBV6-6
j_call: TRBJ1-2
cdr3_aa: CASSPVGGRATGYTF

v_call: TRBV13
j_call: TRBJ2-6
cdr3_aa: CASSPGTGGMGRLAGAGANVLTF

v_call: TRBV7-9
j_call: TRBJ2-7
cdr3_aa: CASSSGTSGMDEQYF

v_call: TRBV5-1
j_call: TRBJ2-7
cdr3_aa: CASSSRQGVAYEQYF

v_call: TRBV7-6
j_call: TRBJ2-2
cdr3_aa: CASSPPRSGTGELFF

v_call: TRBV18
j_call: TRBJ2-7
cdr3_aa: CASSPGPGQGLEQYF

v_call: TRBV28
j_call: TRBJ2-5
cdr3_aa: CASSSGAGQYF

v_call: TRBV11-2
j_call: TRBJ2-1
cdr3_aa: CASSLATGYNEQFF

v_call: TRBV4-1
j_call: TRBJ1-4
cdr3_aa: CASSQVGTGGDEKLFF

v_call: TRBV5-3
j_call: TRBJ2-1
cdr3_aa: CARSFTSNEQFF

v_call: TRBV4-2
j_call: TRBJ1-4
cdr3_aa: CASSLRGATNEKLFF

v_call: TRBV29-1
j_call: TRBJ2-3
cdr3_aa: CSVALRTSADTQYF

v_call: TRBV30
j_call: TRBJ2-1
cdr3_aa: CAWDSSSYNEQFF

v_call: TRBV14
j_call: TRBJ2-5
cdr3_aa: CASSLLGVGETQYF

v_call: TRBV7-2
j_call: TRBJ2-3
cdr3_aa: CASSRGGSTDTQYF

v_call: TRBV11-2
j_call: TRBJ2-7
cdr3_aa: CASSLDHETGVSYEQYF

v_call: TRBV28
j_call: TRBJ2-7
cdr3_aa: CASSLGGQYEQYF

v_call: TRBV7-6
j_call: TRBJ2-3
cdr3_aa: CASSTSVPPPTQYF

v_call: TRBV11-3
j_call: TRBJ2-7
cdr3_aa: CASSAAGMGEQYF

v_call: TRBV6-5
j_call: TRBJ2-7
cdr3_aa: CASRPPGGRLDEQYF

v_call: TRBV5-1
j_call: TRBJ2-3
cdr3_aa: CASSLSQGSTDTQYF

v_call: TRBV5-4
j_call: TRBJ2-5
cdr3_aa: CASSSSGSRETQYF

v_call: TRBV5-4
j_call: TRBJ1-3
cdr3_aa: CASSSGGGGYSGNTIYF

v_call: TRBV7-3
j_call: TRBJ2-3
cdr3_aa: CASSLFASGTVADTQYF

v_call: TRBV11-2
j_call: TRBJ1-2
cdr3_aa: CASSSGTEGYGYTF

v_call: TRBV7-3
j_call: TRBJ2-2
cdr3_aa: CASSWRQGATGELFF

v_call: TRBV5-1
j_call: TRBJ1-4
cdr3_aa: CASSRARKGGKELFF

v_call: TRBV29-1
j_call: TRBJ1-1
cdr3_aa: CSVEGTDSSTKAFF

v_call: TRBV18
j_call: TRBJ2-5
cdr3_aa: CASSETGMETQYF

v_call: TRBV9
j_call: TRBJ2-2
cdr3_aa: CASSVAGVRAAGELFF

v_call: TRBV27
j_call: TRBJ1-5
cdr3_aa: CASRLQGTSNQPQHF

v_call: TRBV7-9
j_call: TRBJ2-1
cdr3_aa: CASNPTDSSYNEQFF

v_call: TRBV6-9
j_call: TRBJ2-5
cdr3_aa: CASSYRLLTRETQYF

v_call: TRBV5-4
j_call: TRBJ2-7
cdr3_aa: CASSSDSREQYF

v_call: TRBV14
j_call: TRBJ2-7
cdr3_aa: CASSQILGRAPYEQYF

v_call: TRBV5-1
j_call: TRBJ1-2
cdr3_aa: CASSLEGAAGHGYTF

v_call: TRBV19
j_call: TRBJ1-1
cdr3_aa: CASSIGPGGMNTEAFF

v_call: TRBV7-9
j_call: TRBJ2-1
cdr3_aa: CASSLGDRVSYNEQFF

v_call: TRBV5-1
j_call: TRBJ2-5
cdr3_aa: CASSLAFRGRFVETQYF

v_call: TRBV7-2
j_call: TRBJ2-7
cdr3_aa: CASSPPGTINEQYF

v_call: TRBV6-1
j_call: TRBJ1-4
cdr3_aa: CASSRGRGEKLFF

v_call: TRBV19
j_call: TRBJ1-5
cdr3_aa: CASSGNRVVGNQPQHF

v_call: TRBV5-1
j_call: TRBJ2-1
cdr3_aa: CASSHSLALGEQFF

v_call: TRBV30
j_call: TRBJ2-3
cdr3_aa: CAWSAPGRADTQYF

v_call: TRBV5-1
j_call: TRBJ2-7
cdr3_aa: CASSLRGGSSYEQYF

v_call: TRBV2
j_call: TRBJ1-4
cdr3_aa: CASSELTSNEKLFF

v_call: TRBV28
j_call: TRBJ2-7
cdr3_aa: CASSPAGTGNYEQYF

v_call: TRBV10-3
j_call: TRBJ2-3
cdr3_aa: CAIREGAGPDTQYF

v_call: TRBV19
j_call: TRBJ2-7
cdr3_aa: CASSGTNYEQYF